This is a list of T cell receptor beta chains from one sample in a study of T cells in localized non-small cell lung cancer. The protocol was immunoSEQ multiplex PCR, while the TCRdb copy is restricted to in-frame clones and leaves out a portion. This table has approximately 72,000 clones, about four fifths appearing once. Sequencing used peripheral blood, obtained before any cancer treatment. These TCRs come from a female donor aged 60 or older with stage I lung adenocarcinoma. Both conserved end residues are part of each CDR3. The order of the fields is V gene, D gene, J gene, clone size, CDR3 protein, CDR3 DNA. D genes are given only for firm matches. Clone size appears in some rows only: once, few, many, or a class for an expanded clone.

>TRBV6-4|TRBD1|TRBJ1-2|.
CASSDSRGQGARGYTF
TGTGCCAGCAGTGACTCTAGGGGACAGGGGGCGCGTGGCTACACCTTC
>TRBV7-3|.|TRBJ2-5|.
CASSYRGGVEETQYF
TGTGCCAGCAGCTACCGAGGGGGGGTGGAAGAGACCCAGTACTTC
>TRBV11-2|.|TRBJ2-1|.
CASSLFRAGHNEQFF
TGTGCCAGCAGCTTATTTCGGGCGGGCCACAATGAGCAGTTCTTC
>TRBV27|TRBD2|TRBJ2-3|.
CASSAGLAGPAGVTDTQYF
TGTGCCAGCAGCGCCGGACTAGCGGGTCCGGCTGGCGTCACAGATACGCAGTATTTT
>TRBV19|.|TRBJ1-5|.
CASSIAGAAGNQPQHF
TGTGCCAGTAGTATTGCAGGGGCGGCGGGCAATCAGCCCCAGCATTTT
>TRBV5-6|TRBD2|TRBJ2-1|.
CASSDPRGGAINEQFF
TGTGCCAGCAGCGACCCCCGGGGGGGGGCCATCAATGAGCAGTTCTTC
>TRBV6-1|.|TRBJ2-7|.
CASSQPGYSYEQYF
TGTGCCAGCAGTCAGCCAGGGTACTCCTACGAGCAGTACTTC
>TRBV9|.|TRBJ2-7|.
CASSVGRGTPYEQYF
TGTGCCAGCAGCGTGGGCAGGGGGACTCCCTACGAGCAGTACTTC
>TRBV11-1|TRBD2|TRBJ2-1|.
CASTHARLAGNEQFF
TGTGCCAGCACCCACGCCCGACTAGCAGGGAATGAGCAGTTCTTC
>TRBV6-5|.|TRBJ2-7|once
CASREQGLEQYF
TGTGCCAGCAGAGAGCAGGGTCTCGAGCAGTACTTC
>TRBV7-9|.|TRBJ2-3|.
CASSLTIDTQYF
TGTGCCAGCAGCCTAACAATAGATACGCAGTATTTT
>TRBV5-4|TRBD1|TRBJ1-1|once
CASSLSQGVAEAFF
TGTGCCAGCAGCTTGTCACAGGGGGTCGCTGAAGCTTTCTTT
>TRBV11-2|.|TRBJ2-1|once
CASSPTNLYNEQFF
TGTGCCAGCAGCCCGACAAATCTCTACAATGAGCAGTTCTTC
>TRBV7-6|TRBD2|TRBJ2-1|.
CASSFGGGTTYNEQFF
TGTGCCAGCAGCTTTGGGGGGGGGACTACCTACAATGAGCAGTTCTTC
>TRBV5-5|.|TRBJ1-2|.
CASSLAGVPNYGYTF
TGTGCCAGCAGCTTGGCGGGGGTCCCGAACTATGGCTACACCTTC
>TRBV2|.|TRBJ2-3|.
CASSEGSKGRDTQYF
TGTGCCAGCAGTGAAGGTTCCAAAGGACGAGATACGCAGTATTTT
>TRBV28|.|TRBJ1-5|.
CASRPGTGFNQPQHF
TGTGCCAGCAGACCCGGGACCGGTTTCAATCAGCCCCAGCATTTT
>TRBV29-1|TRBD2|TRBJ2-7|.
CSVEGLSGHEQYF
TGCAGCGTTGAGGGACTAAGCGGGCACGAGCAGTACTTC
>TRBV6-1|.|TRBJ2-1|.
CASSEGGGREQFF
TGTGCCAGCAGTGAAGGAGGCGGTAGAGAGCAGTTCTTC
>TRBV7-9|TRBD2|TRBJ2-3|.
CASSSTGTRRITQYF
TGTGCCAGCAGCTCGACTGGGACTAGGAGAATCACGCAGTATTTT
>TRBV6-6|TRBD1|TRBJ2-3|.
CASRTGGTTDTQYF
TGTGCCAGCAGAACAGGGGGCACCACAGATACGCAGTATTTT
>TRBV29-1|TRBD2|TRBJ2-3|few
CSVVRGSRTDTQYF
TGCAGCGTCGTACGCGGGAGTCGGACAGATACGCAGTATTTT
>TRBV5-1|TRBD2|TRBJ2-7|.
CASSLRTSGNYEQYF
TGCGCCAGCAGCTTGAGGACTAGCGGAAATTACGAGCAGTACTTC
>TRBV10-1|TRBD2|TRBJ2-3|.
CAPPGGVTDTQYF
TGCGCCCCCCCGGGGGGGGTCACAGATACGCAGTATTTT
>TRBV5-1|.|TRBJ1-6|medium-sized
CASSFGRDNSPLHF
TGCGCCAGCAGCTTCGGCAGGGATAATTCACCCCTCCACTTT
>TRBV18|.|TRBJ1-3|.
CASSNRSGNTIYF
TGTGCCAGCTCCAACAGATCTGGAAACACCATATATTTT
>TRBV14|.|TRBJ1-4|.
CASSQGAPNEKLFF
TGTGCCAGCAGCCAAGGAGCTCCTAATGAAAAACTGTTTTTT
>TRBV18|TRBD1|TRBJ1-1|.
CASSPQGRGNTEAFF
TGTGCCAGCTCGCCACAGGGGAGGGGAAACACTGAAGCTTTCTTT
>TRBV18|TRBD1|TRBJ1-2|.
CASSPVQGDGYTF
TGTGCCAGCTCACCAGTTCAGGGGGATGGCTACACCTTC
>TRBV7-9|TRBD1|TRBJ1-2|.
CASSTRQGADGYTF
TGTGCCAGCAGCACCCGACAGGGGGCGGATGGCTACACCTTC
>TRBV6-5|.|TRBJ1-2|once
CASSYISVNYGYTF
TGTGCCAGCAGTTACATTAGCGTTAACTATGGCTACACCTTC
>TRBV19|.|TRBJ2-3|.
CASRTAGTDTQYF
TGTGCCAGTAGAACAGCCGGCACAGATACGCAGTATTTT
>TRBV19|.|TRBJ1-6|.
CASSIGTASSYNSPLHF
TGTGCCAGTAGTATAGGGACAGCGAGCTCCTATAATTCACCCCTCCACTTT
>TRBV2|TRBD1|TRBJ1-3|.
CASRLDRSSGNTIYF
TGTGCCAGCAGATTGGACAGGTCGTCTGGAAACACCATATATTTT
>TRBV28|TRBD2|TRBJ2-5|.
CASSRPQAGVSEETQYF
TGTGCCAGCAGTCGCCCCCAAGCGGGAGTTTCGGAAGAGACCCAGTACTTC
>TRBV6-5|.|TRBJ2-1|.
CASSYSQRKDNEQFF
TGTGCCAGCAGTTACTCCCAGCGGAAGGACAATGAGCAGTTCTTC
>TRBV6-5|.|TRBJ1-2|.
CASSYSPGADGYTF
TGTGCCAGCAGTTACTCGCCCGGCGCTGATGGCTACACCTTC
>TRBV29-1|TRBD1|TRBJ1-2|.
CSVDKTGGVAGYTF
TGCAGCGTGGACAAAACAGGGGGCGTTGCTGGCTACACCTTC
>TRBV7-9|TRBD2|TRBJ2-7|.
CASSLGPEKRGSSYEQYF
TGTGCCAGCAGCTTAGGGCCTGAGAAGCGGGGGAGCTCCTACGAGCAGTACTTC
>TRBV7-9|.|TRBJ2-7|.
CASSSRSSSVMREQYF
TGTGCCAGCAGCTCACGGAGCTCTAGCGTCATGAGGGAGCAGTACTTC
>TRBV7-8|.|TRBJ1-4|.
CASSLSGNEKLFF
TGTGCCAGCAGCTTATCAGGGAATGAAAAACTGTTTTTT
>TRBV11-3|.|TRBJ2-5|.
CASSLGDPQETQYF
TGTGCCAGCAGCTTGGGGGATCCTCAAGAGACCCAGTACTTC
>TRBV30|.|TRBJ1-4|.
CAWSWGAANEKLFF
TGTGCCTGGAGTTGGGGGGCGGCTAATGAAAAACTGTTTTTT